This T cell receptor (beta chain) was captured by sequencing in a study of identical twins. There are 14 residues in the CDR3. Trimming removed 5 bases from V and 6 bases from J, with 16 bases in between. Germline CDR1 MDHEN, CDR2 SYDVKM. One entry per CDR3 protein, called by TCRdb with MiXCR from the 5' RACE reads. The sample yields 1,800,000 or so distinct CDR3 sequences, about 31% seen once. The material sequenced was cord blood. V is TRBV28 and J is TRBJ1-2; perhaps TRBD1 as D (5 bases). The sequence derives from a newborn girl in good health. CDR3 nucleotide sequence: TGTGCCAGCAGTCCCGGGACTCTAAGGCATGGCTACACCTTC. Translated, it gives CASSPGTLRHGYTF.